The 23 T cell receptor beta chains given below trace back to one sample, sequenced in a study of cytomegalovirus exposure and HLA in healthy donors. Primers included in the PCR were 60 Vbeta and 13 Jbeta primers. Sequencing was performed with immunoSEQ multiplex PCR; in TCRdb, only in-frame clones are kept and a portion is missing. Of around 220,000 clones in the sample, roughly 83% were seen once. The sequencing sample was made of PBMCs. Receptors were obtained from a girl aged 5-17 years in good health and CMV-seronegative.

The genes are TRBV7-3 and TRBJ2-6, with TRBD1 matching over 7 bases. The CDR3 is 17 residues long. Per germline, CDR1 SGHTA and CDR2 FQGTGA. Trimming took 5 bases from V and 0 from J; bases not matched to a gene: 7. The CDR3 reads CASSLGQVASGANVLTF. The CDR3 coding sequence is TGTGCCAGCAGCCTCGGACAGGTTGCCTCTGGGGCCAACGTCCTGACTTTC.

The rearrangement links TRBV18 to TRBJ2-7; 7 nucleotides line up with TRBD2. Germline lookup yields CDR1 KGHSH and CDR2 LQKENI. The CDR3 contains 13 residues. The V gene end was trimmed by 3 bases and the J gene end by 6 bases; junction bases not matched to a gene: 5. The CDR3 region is CASSPGLDLEQYF. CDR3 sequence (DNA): TGTGCCAGCTCACCCGGACTAGATCTCGAGCAGTACTTC.

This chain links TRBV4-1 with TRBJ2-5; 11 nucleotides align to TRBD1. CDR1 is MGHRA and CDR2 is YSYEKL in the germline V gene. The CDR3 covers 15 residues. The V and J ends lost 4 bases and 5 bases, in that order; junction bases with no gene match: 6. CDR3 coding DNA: TGCGCCAGCAGCCGAGGGACAGGGGGAGAGGAGACCCAGTACTTC. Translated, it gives CASSRGTGGEETQYF.

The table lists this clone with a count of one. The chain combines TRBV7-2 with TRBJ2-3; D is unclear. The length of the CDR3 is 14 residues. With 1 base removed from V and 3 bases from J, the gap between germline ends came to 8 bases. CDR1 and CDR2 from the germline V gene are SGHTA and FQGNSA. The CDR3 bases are TGTGCCAGCAGCTTAGATGTGTCGACAGATACGCAGTATTTT. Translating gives CASSLDVSTDTQYF.

The CDR3 here is CASSLTGTNTEAFF. The CDR3 DNA reads TGTGCCAGCAGTTTGACAGGGACGAACACTGAAGCTTTCTTT. The J gene is TRBJ1-1, the V gene TRBV27, with 7 bases matching TRBD1. V was pared by 3 bases and J by 1 base, with 2 bases of the junction left unmatched. There are 14 residues in the CDR3. Germline values: CDR1 MNHEY, CDR2 SMNVEV (reference sequence).

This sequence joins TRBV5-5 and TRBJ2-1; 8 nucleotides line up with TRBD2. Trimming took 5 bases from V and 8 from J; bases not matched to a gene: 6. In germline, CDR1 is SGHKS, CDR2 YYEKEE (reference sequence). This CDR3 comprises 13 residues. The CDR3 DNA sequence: TGTGCCAGCAGTCTGAGCGGGGGATATGAGCAGTTCTTC. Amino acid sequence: CASSLSGGYEQFF.

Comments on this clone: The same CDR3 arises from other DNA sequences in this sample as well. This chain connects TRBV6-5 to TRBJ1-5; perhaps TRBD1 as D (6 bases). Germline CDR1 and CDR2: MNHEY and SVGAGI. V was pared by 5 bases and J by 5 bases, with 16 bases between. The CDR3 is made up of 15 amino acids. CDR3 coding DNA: TGTGCCAGCAGTCCCGGGACACCTCCTGATCAGCCCCAGCATTTT. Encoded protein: CASSPGTPPDQPQHF.

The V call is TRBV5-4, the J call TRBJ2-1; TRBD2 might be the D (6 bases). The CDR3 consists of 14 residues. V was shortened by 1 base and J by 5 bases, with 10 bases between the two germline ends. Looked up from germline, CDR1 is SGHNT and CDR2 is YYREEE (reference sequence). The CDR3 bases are TGTGCCAGCAGCTTGACTAGCATACACAATGAGCAGTTCTTC. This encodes CASSLTSIHNEQFF.

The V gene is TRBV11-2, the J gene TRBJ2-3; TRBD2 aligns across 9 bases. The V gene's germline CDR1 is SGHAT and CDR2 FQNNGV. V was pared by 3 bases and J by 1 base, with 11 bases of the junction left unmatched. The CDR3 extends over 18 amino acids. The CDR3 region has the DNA TGTGCCAGCAGCTTTAGGGGGACTAGCACCTTACGCACAGATACGCAGTATTTT. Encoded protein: CASSFRGTSTLRTDTQYF.

CDR3 bases: TGTGCCAGCAGACCTAGCGGGGGGTCCTACGAGCAGTACTTC. Translation gives CASRPSGGSYEQYF. This sequence joins TRBV6-6 and TRBJ2-7; 11 nucleotides agree with TRBD2. V lost 6 bases, J lost 1 base, and 2 bases stayed unmatched. From germline, CDR1 is MNHNY and CDR2 SVGAGI (reference sequence). The CDR3 has 14 residues.

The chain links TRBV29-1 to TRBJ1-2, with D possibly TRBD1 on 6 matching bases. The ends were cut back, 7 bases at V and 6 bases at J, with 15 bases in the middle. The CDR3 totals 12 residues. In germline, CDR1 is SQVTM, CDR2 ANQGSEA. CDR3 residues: CSGTAFDHGYTF. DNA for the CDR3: TGCAGCGGGACAGCCTTTGACCATGGCTACACCTTC.

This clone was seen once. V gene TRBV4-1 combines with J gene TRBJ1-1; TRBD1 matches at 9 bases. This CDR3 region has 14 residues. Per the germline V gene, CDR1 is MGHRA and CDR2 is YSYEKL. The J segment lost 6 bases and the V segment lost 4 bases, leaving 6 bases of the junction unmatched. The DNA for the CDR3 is TGCGCCAGCAGCCTACCACAGGGGGCTGCTGAAGCTTTCTTT. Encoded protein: CASSLPQGAAEAFF.

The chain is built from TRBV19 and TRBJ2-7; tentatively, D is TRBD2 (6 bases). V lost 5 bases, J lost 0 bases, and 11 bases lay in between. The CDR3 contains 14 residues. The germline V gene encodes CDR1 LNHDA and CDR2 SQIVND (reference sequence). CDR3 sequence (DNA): TGTGCCAGTAGTCCCGCCGGGGGCTCCTACGAGCAGTACTTC. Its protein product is CASSPAGGSYEQYF. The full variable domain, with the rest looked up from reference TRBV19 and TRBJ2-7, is DGGITQSPKYLFRKEGQNVTLSCEQNLNHDAMYWYRQDPGQGLRLIYYSQIVNDFQKGDIAEGYSVSREKKESFPLTVTSAQKNPTAFYLCASSPAGGSYEQYFGPGTRLTVT.

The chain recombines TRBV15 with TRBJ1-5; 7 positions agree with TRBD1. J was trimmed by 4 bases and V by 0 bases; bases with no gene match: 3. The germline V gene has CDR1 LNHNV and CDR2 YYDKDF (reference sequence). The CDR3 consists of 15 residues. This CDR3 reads CATSREQGYNQPQHF. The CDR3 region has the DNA TGTGCCACCAGCAGAGAACAGGGGTATAATCAGCCCCAGCATTTT. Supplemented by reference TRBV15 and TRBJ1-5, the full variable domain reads DAMVIQNPRYQVTQFGKPVTLSCSQTLNHNVMYWYQQKSSQAPKLLFHYYDKDFNNEADTPDNFQSRRPNTSFCFLDIRSPGLGDTAMYLCATSREQGYNQPQHFGDGTRLSIL.

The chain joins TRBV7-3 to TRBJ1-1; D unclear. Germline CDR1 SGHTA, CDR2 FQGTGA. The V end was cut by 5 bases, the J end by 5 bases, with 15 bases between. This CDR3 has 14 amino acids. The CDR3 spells CASSPRLGWTEAFF. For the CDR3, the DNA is TGTGCCAGCAGCCCCCGACTAGGATGGACTGAAGCTTTCTTT.

In DNA form, the CDR3 reads TGTGCCAGCAGTTTTGACGCAAAATCGAGGATGAACACTGAAGCTTTCTTT. This codes for CASSFDAKSRMNTEAFF. The V call is TRBV28, the J call TRBJ1-1; no clear D. Germline CDR1 MDHEN, CDR2 SYDVKM. The CDR3 is made up of 17 amino acids. Between the trimmed V and J ends, which lost 3 bases and 0 bases, there was a span of 17 bases.

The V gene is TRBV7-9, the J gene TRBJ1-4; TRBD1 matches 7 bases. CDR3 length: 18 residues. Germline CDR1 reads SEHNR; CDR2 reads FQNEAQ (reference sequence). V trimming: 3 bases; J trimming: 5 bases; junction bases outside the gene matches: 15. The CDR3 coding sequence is TGTGCCAGCAGCTTGGAGGGCCAGGGGGGACAGTCCAATGAAAAACTGTTTTTT. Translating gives CASSLEGQGGQSNEKLFF.

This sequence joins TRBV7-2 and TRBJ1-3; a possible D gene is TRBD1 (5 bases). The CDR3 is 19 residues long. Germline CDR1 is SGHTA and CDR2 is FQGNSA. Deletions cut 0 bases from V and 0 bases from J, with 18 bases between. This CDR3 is CASSLAARAGRLSGNTIYF. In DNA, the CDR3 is TGTGCCAGCAGCTTAGCGGCCCGTGCAGGGAGGCTCTCTGGAAACACCATATATTTT.

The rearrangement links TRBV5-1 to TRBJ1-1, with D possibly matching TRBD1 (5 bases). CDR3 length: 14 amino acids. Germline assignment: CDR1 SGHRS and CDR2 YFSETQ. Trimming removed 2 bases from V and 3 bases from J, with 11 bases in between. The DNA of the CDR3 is TGCGCCAGCAGCTTACGCGGGGACGACACTGAAGCTTTCTTT. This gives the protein CASSLRGDDTEAFF.

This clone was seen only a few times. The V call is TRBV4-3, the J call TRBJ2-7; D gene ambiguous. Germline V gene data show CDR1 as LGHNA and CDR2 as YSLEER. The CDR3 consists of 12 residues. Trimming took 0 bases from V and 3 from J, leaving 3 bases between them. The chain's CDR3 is CASSQDGYEQYF. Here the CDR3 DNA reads TGCGCCAGCAGCCAAGACGGCTACGAGCAGTACTTC.

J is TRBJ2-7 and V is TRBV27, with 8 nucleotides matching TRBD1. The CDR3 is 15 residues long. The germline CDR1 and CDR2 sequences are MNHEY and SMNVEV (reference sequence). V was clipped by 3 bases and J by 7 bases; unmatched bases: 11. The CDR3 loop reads CASSFAVSGGREQYF. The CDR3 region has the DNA TGTGCCAGCAGTTTTGCTGTGTCAGGGGGCAGGGAGCAGTACTTC.

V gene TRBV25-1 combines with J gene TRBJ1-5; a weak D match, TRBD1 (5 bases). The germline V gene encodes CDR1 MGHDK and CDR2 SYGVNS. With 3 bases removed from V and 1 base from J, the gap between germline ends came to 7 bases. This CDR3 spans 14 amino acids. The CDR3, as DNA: TGTGCCAGCAGTGAGGGGGGGAGCAATCAGCCCCAGCATTTT. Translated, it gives CASSEGGSNQPQHF.

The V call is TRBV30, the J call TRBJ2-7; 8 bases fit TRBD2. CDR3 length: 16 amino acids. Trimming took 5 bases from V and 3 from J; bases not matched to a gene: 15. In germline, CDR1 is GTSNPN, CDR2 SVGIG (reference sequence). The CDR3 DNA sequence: TGTGCCTGGCAAAACCTGTCGGGGGGGGTCGTCTACGAGCAGTACTTC. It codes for CAWQNLSGGVVYEQYF.